This T cell receptor beta chain stems from a study of shared clonotypes between healthy human individuals. Study conclusions and caveats: Deeper or shallower sequencing was expected to change how clonotypes are shared among donors.

Every immunoSEQ plate was one replicate of a subset's evenly spread DNA. Assay used: immunoSEQ multiplex PCR; TCRdb lists only in-frame clones, some missing. The repertoire consists of about 2 million clones, with around 96% occurring once and the leading ten covering more than 0.95%. CDR1 and CDR2 (germline): SEHNR, FQNEAQ (reference sequence). Losses at the gene ends were 7 bases for V and 5 bases for J; bases not matched to a gene: 10. The CDR3 contains 15 residues. CD45RO-negative, CCR7-selected cells formed the naive CD8 fraction, which excluded terminally differentiated effector memory CD45RA+ cells. In the case of this clone: Antigen specificity is unknown.

This TCR was sampled from a man between 18 and 29 years old in good health. The sequencing input was naive CD8+ T cells sorted from blood. The chain is built from TRBV7-9 and TRBJ2-7; 11 nucleotides agree with TRBD1. The CDR3 DNA reads TGTGCCAGCAACCCACCGGGACAGGGGGTCCACGAGCAGTACTTC. Amino acids: CASNPPGQGVHEQYF.